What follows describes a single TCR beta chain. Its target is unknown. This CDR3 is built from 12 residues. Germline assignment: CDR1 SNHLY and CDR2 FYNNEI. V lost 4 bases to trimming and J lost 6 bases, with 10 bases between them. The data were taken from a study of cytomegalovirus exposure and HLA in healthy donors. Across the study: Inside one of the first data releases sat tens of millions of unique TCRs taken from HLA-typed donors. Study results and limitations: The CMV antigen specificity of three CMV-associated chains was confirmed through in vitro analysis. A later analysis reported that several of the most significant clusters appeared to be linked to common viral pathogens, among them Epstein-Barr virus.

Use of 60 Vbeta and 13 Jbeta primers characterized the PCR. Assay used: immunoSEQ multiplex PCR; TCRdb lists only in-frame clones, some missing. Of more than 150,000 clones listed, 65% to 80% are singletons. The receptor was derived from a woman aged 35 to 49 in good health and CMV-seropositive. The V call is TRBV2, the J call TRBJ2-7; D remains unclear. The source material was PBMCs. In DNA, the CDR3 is TGTGCCAGCAGTGGTTTCGGGTTCGAGCAGTACTTC. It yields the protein CASSGFGFEQYF.